This T cell receptor beta chain stems from a study of blood T cell repertoires in COVID-19. Study context: Donors in the United States, Italy and Spain gave samples during acute or convalescent COVID-19. In each case, the material was cDNA or gDNA derived from T cells, B-cell-depleted T cells, or PBMCs.

The CDR3 covers 15 residues. V lost 0 bases, J lost 0 bases, and 1 base stayed unmatched. Germline CDR1 reads SGHRS; CDR2 reads YFSETQ. As originally analysed: Estimated nucleated cell counts came from reference gene primer amplification. Sequencing was performed with immunoSEQ multiplex PCR; in TCRdb, only in-frame clones are kept and a portion is missing. The V and J calls and clone size come from that table; D and trimming were worked out from the DNA. This sample has 35,000 to 55,000 clones, with around 86% found just once. The clonotype comes from a human donor in a cohort sampled during active COVID-19. Material: peripheral blood. The chain joins TRBV5-1 to TRBJ2-7; 9 nucleotides line up with TRBD2. Here the CDR3 reads CASSLGSGSSYEQYF. CDR3 coding DNA: TGCGCCAGCAGCTTGGGTAGCGGGAGCTCCTACGAGCAGTACTTC.